The rows below give T cell receptor beta chains drawn from one sample of a study of blood T cell repertoires in COVID-19. TCRdb's table, derived via immunoSEQ multiplex PCR, lists solely in-frame clones and lacks some. The data hold more than 65,000 clones, with around 80% observed a single time. The specimen sequenced was peripheral blood. The receptors shown here come from a woman in her seventies with acute or convalescent COVID-19. Each CDR3 is given with its conserved first and last residue. The order of the fields is D gene, V gene, J gene, clone size, CDR3 protein, CDR3 DNA. The D gene is left open where the match is weak. Clone size appears in some rows only: once, few, many, or a class for an expanded clone.

d_call: .; v_call: TRBV18; j_call: TRBJ1-1; clone_size: .; cdr3_aa: CASSRDMLGDRYEAFF; cdr3_nt: TGTGCCAGCTCACGGGATATGCTAGGGGATCGGTATGAAGCTTTCTTT
d_call: .; v_call: TRBV7-2; j_call: TRBJ2-3; clone_size: .; cdr3_aa: CASSKGGVLDTQYF; cdr3_nt: TGTGCCAGCAGCAAAGGGGGAGTGCTAGATACGCAGTATTTT
d_call: .; v_call: TRBV6-2/TRBV6-3; j_call: TRBJ1-5; clone_size: .; cdr3_aa: CASSTTGLGNQPQHF; cdr3_nt: TGTGCCAGCAGCACTACAGGTTTAGGTAATCAGCCCCAGCATTTT
d_call: TRBD1; v_call: TRBV12-3/TRBV12-4; j_call: TRBJ1-2; clone_size: .; cdr3_aa: CASSKDRRYGYTF; cdr3_nt: TGTGCCAGCAGCAAGGACAGGCGGTATGGCTACACCTTC
d_call: TRBD1; v_call: TRBV5-8; j_call: TRBJ2-7; clone_size: .; cdr3_aa: CASSFFGQAQGYEQYF; cdr3_nt: TGTGCCAGCAGCTTTTTCGGACAGGCGCAAGGCTACGAGCAGTACTTC
d_call: TRBD2; v_call: TRBV23-1; j_call: TRBJ2-1; clone_size: .; cdr3_aa: CASSRALAGGSNEQFF; cdr3_nt: TGCGCCAGCAGTCGGGCCTTAGCGGGAGGATCCAATGAGCAGTTCTTC
d_call: .; v_call: TRBV2; j_call: TRBJ2-2; clone_size: .; cdr3_aa: CASTETLNTGELFF; cdr3_nt: TGTGCCAGTACAGAGACCTTGAACACCGGGGAGCTGTTTTTT
d_call: TRBD1; v_call: TRBV7-8; j_call: TRBJ1-1; clone_size: .; cdr3_aa: CASSLAPGQMNTEAFF; cdr3_nt: TGTGCCAGCAGCTTAGCACCGGGACAGATGAACACTGAAGCTTTCTTT
d_call: .; v_call: TRBV9; j_call: TRBJ2-1; clone_size: once; cdr3_aa: CASNLDIAYNEQFF; cdr3_nt: TGTGCCAGCAACCTGGACATTGCTTACAATGAGCAGTTCTTC
d_call: .; v_call: TRBV20-1; j_call: TRBJ1-1; clone_size: .; cdr3_aa: CSASVIGRGTEAFF; cdr3_nt: TGCAGTGCTAGTGTAATAGGAAGGGGGACTGAAGCTTTCTTT
d_call: .; v_call: TRBV7-6; j_call: TRBJ1-2; clone_size: .; cdr3_aa: CASSFTAGGMGGYTF; cdr3_nt: TGTGCCAGCAGCTTCACGGCGGGGGGCATGGGTGGCTACACCTTC
d_call: TRBD2; v_call: TRBV3-1/TRBV3-2; j_call: TRBJ2-3; clone_size: .; cdr3_aa: CASSQGPQGAGSQDTQYF; cdr3_nt: TGTGCCAGCAGCCAAGGGCCCCAAGGAGCGGGATCACAAGATACGCAGTATTTT
d_call: .; v_call: TRBV4-1; j_call: TRBJ2-3; clone_size: .; cdr3_aa: CASSQDRTSTDTQYF; cdr3_nt: TGCGCCAGCAGCCAAGACAGGACAAGCACAGATACGCAGTATTTT
d_call: .; v_call: TRBV5-6; j_call: TRBJ1-5; clone_size: .; cdr3_aa: CASSLLGQGHQPQHF; cdr3_nt: TGTGCCAGCAGCTTGTTAGGTCAGGGCCATCAGCCCCAGCATTTT
d_call: TRBD2; v_call: TRBV5-4; j_call: TRBJ2-1; clone_size: .; cdr3_aa: CASSWGTSGTYNEQFF; cdr3_nt: TGTGCCAGCAGCTGGGGGACTAGCGGGACCTACAATGAGCAGTTCTTC
d_call: TRBD2; v_call: TRBV18; j_call: TRBJ2-7; clone_size: .; cdr3_aa: CASSPKTSGDEQYF; cdr3_nt: TGTGCCAGCTCACCAAAGACTAGCGGAGACGAGCAGTACTTC
d_call: TRBD1; v_call: TRBV24-1; j_call: TRBJ2-2; clone_size: .; cdr3_aa: CATSDRTGRSSTGELFF; cdr3_nt: TGTGCCACCAGTGATCGGACAGGGAGGTCGAGTACCGGGGAGCTGTTTTTT
d_call: .; v_call: TRBV6-5; j_call: TRBJ2-2; clone_size: .; cdr3_aa: CASGGQGTGELFF; cdr3_nt: TGTGCTTCGGGCGGCCAGGGCACCGGGGAGCTGTTTTTT
d_call: .; v_call: TRBV6-5; j_call: TRBJ2-4; clone_size: .; cdr3_aa: CASTRDRRAQNIQYF; cdr3_nt: TGTGCCAGCACAAGAGACAGAAGGGCCCAAAACATTCAGTACTTC
d_call: TRBD1; v_call: TRBV30; j_call: TRBJ1-5; clone_size: .; cdr3_aa: CAWSGTGGNQPQHF; cdr3_nt: TGTGCCTGGAGCGGGACAGGGGGAAATCAGCCCCAGCATTTT
d_call: .; v_call: TRBV2; j_call: TRBJ2-4; clone_size: .; cdr3_aa: CASRTGRAKNIQYF; cdr3_nt: TGTGCCAGCAGGACCGGGAGAGCCAAAAACATTCAGTACTTC
d_call: .; v_call: TRBV24-1; j_call: TRBJ2-1; clone_size: .; cdr3_aa: CATSDFTGDGTIRDEQFF; cdr3_nt: TGTGCCACCAGTGATTTTACCGGCGATGGCACAATCAGGGATGAGCAGTTCTTC
d_call: TRBD1; v_call: TRBV10-3; j_call: TRBJ1-6; clone_size: once; cdr3_aa: CAISAAGTGRSPLHF; cdr3_nt: TGTGCCATCAGTGCGGCCGGGACAGGACGGTCACCCCTCCACTTT
d_call: .; v_call: TRBV6-5; j_call: TRBJ2-7; clone_size: .; cdr3_aa: CASRRGSPGSYEQYF; cdr3_nt: TGTGCCAGCAGGCGGGGCAGTCCGGGCTCCTACGAGCAGTACTTC
d_call: .; v_call: TRBV27; j_call: TRBJ1-1; clone_size: .; cdr3_aa: CASSLGGQLYEAFF; cdr3_nt: TGTGCCAGCAGTTTAGGAGGACAGCTATATGAAGCTTTCTTT
d_call: .; v_call: TRBV24-1; j_call: TRBJ2-7; clone_size: .; cdr3_aa: CATSDLPNSFTYEQYF; cdr3_nt: TGTGCCACCAGTGATTTGCCCAACTCGTTCACCTACGAGCAGTACTTC
d_call: .; v_call: TRBV5-6; j_call: TRBJ2-1; clone_size: .; cdr3_aa: CASSSRDIGNNEQFF; cdr3_nt: TGTGCCAGCAGCTCCAGGGATATAGGAAACAATGAGCAGTTCTTC
d_call: .; v_call: TRBV14; j_call: TRBJ1-4; clone_size: .; cdr3_aa: CASSQNLQSNEKLFF; cdr3_nt: TGTGCCAGCAGCCAAAACTTACAGTCTAATGAAAAACTGTTTTTT
d_call: TRBD1; v_call: TRBV5-1; j_call: TRBJ2-3; clone_size: .; cdr3_aa: CASSSSQQGALGTDTQYF; cdr3_nt: TGCGCCAGCAGCTCAAGCCAACAGGGGGCTCTTGGCACAGATACGCAGTATTTT
d_call: .; v_call: TRBV30; j_call: TRBJ1-2; clone_size: .; cdr3_aa: CAWTANYGYTF; cdr3_nt: TGTGCCTGGACAGCGAACTATGGCTACACCTTC
d_call: TRBD2; v_call: TRBV5-6; j_call: TRBJ2-2; clone_size: .; cdr3_aa: CASSSLLAAGGGELFF; cdr3_nt: TGTGCCAGCAGCTCCCTGCTAGCGGCGGGGGGCGGGGAGCTGTTTTTT
d_call: .; v_call: TRBV19; j_call: TRBJ2-7; clone_size: .; cdr3_aa: CASSIGGEQYF; cdr3_nt: TGTGCCAGTAGTATAGGCGGAGAGCAGTACTTC
d_call: TRBD1; v_call: TRBV7-8; j_call: TRBJ1-4; clone_size: .; cdr3_aa: CASSLSTGGGEKLFF; cdr3_nt: TGTGCCAGCAGCTTATCAACAGGGGGCGGTGAAAAACTGTTTTTT
d_call: .; v_call: TRBV7-8; j_call: TRBJ2-1; clone_size: .; cdr3_aa: CASALGGQWGAYNEQFF; cdr3_nt: TGTGCCAGCGCCCTAGGTGGCCAGTGGGGCGCCTACAATGAGCAGTTCTTC
d_call: TRBD1; v_call: TRBV9; j_call: TRBJ2-7; clone_size: .; cdr3_aa: CASSVGGGQDYEQYF; cdr3_nt: TGTGCCAGCAGCGTAGGTGGGGGACAGGACTACGAGCAGTACTTC
d_call: .; v_call: TRBV7-2; j_call: TRBJ2-1; clone_size: .; cdr3_aa: CASSPREYPYNEQFF; cdr3_nt: TGTGCCAGCAGCCCCCGGGAGTATCCCTACAATGAGCAGTTCTTC
d_call: TRBD2; v_call: TRBV10-2; j_call: TRBJ2-1; clone_size: .; cdr3_aa: CASGDQSGRASRDDEQFF; cdr3_nt: TGCGCCAGCGGGGATCAGAGCGGGAGGGCCTCTCGTGATGATGAGCAGTTCTTC
d_call: TRBD1; v_call: TRBV6-5; j_call: TRBJ1-2; clone_size: .; cdr3_aa: CASSYSDRGHGGYTF; cdr3_nt: TGTGCCAGCAGTTACTCTGACAGGGGCCACGGCGGCTACACCTTC
d_call: TRBD2; v_call: TRBV7-3; j_call: TRBJ2-1; clone_size: .; cdr3_aa: CASSPPPSGRAGEQFF; cdr3_nt: TGTGCCAGCAGCCCTCCCCCTAGCGGGAGGGCCGGTGAGCAGTTCTTC
d_call: .; v_call: TRBV7-3; j_call: TRBJ1-1; clone_size: few; cdr3_aa: CASSLNRNTEAFF; cdr3_nt: TGTGCCAGCAGCTTAAATAGGAACACTGAAGCTTTCTTT
d_call: .; v_call: TRBV27; j_call: TRBJ2-7; clone_size: large; cdr3_aa: CASSFTTDSYEQYF; cdr3_nt: TGTGCCAGCAGTTTCACGACAGACTCCTACGAGCAGTACTTC
d_call: .; v_call: TRBV7-2; j_call: TRBJ1-1; clone_size: .; cdr3_aa: CASSLNSGITEAFF; cdr3_nt: TGTGCCAGCAGCTTAAATTCAGGGATCACTGAAGCTTTCTTT
d_call: TRBD2; v_call: TRBV11-2; j_call: TRBJ2-7; clone_size: .; cdr3_aa: CASGPLVGRGPYEQYF; cdr3_nt: TGTGCCAGCGGCCCCTTAGTGGGGAGGGGACCCTACGAGCAGTACTTC
d_call: TRBD1; v_call: TRBV18; j_call: TRBJ1-2; clone_size: .; cdr3_aa: CASSPETGGYGYTF; cdr3_nt: TGTGCCAGCTCACCCGAAACAGGGGGCTATGGCTACACCTTC
d_call: TRBD1; v_call: TRBV6-6; j_call: TRBJ1-4; clone_size: .; cdr3_aa: CASSYAGTGGGKLFF; cdr3_nt: TGTGCCAGCAGTTACGCTGGGACAGGGGGCGGAAAACTGTTTTTT
d_call: .; v_call: TRBV28; j_call: TRBJ2-7; clone_size: few; cdr3_aa: CASSLNLGSEQYF; cdr3_nt: TGTGCCAGCAGTTTAAACTTAGGGAGCGAGCAGTACTTC
d_call: .; v_call: TRBV5-1; j_call: TRBJ2-3; clone_size: .; cdr3_aa: CASGLTTGSGDTQYF; cdr3_nt: TGCGCCAGCGGTCTCACGACCGGGAGTGGAGATACGCAGTATTTT